The next 5 T cell receptor beta chains were all read from a single sample in a study of T cell responses to AZD1222 COVID-19 vaccine. Clones were sequenced by immunoSEQ multiplex PCR, and TCRdb holds only the in-frame ones, with some missing. The sample lists 110,000 or so clones, about 88% occurring once. Source: peripheral blood, taken 28 days after the second AZD1222 dose. The receptors were gathered from an adult who received the AZD1222 COVID-19 vaccine.

The rearrangement links TRBV11-3 to TRBJ1-2; D is undetermined. CDR3 length: 11 amino acids. V was shortened by 6 bases and J by 8 bases, with 10 bases between the two germline ends. Germline lookup yields CDR1 SGHNT and CDR2 YENEEA. The CDR3 region is CASRDDSGYTF. The CDR3 DNA is TGTGCCAGCAGAGATGATTCGGGCTACACCTTC.

The chain couples TRBV28 to TRBJ1-2; 8 bases are a match to TRBD1. Germline trimming cut 3 bases from V and 8 bases from J; bases unmatched to any gene: 5. The CDR3 runs to 13 residues. CDR1 is MDHEN and CDR2 is SYDVKM in the germline V gene. The CDR3 nucleotides are TGTGCCAGCAGTTTTCAGGGGGCCCAGGGCTACACCTTC. It yields the protein CASSFQGAQGYTF.

The gene calls are TRBV21-1 and TRBJ2-7; TRBD1 is the table's D call, not checked against the DNA. TRBV21-1 is termed a pseudogene. This CDR3 is 17 amino acids long. Here the CDR3 DNA reads TGTGCCAGCAGCCTCAGGGCGAGGGGGCTAAAGGGTTACGAGCAGTACTTC. Its translation: CASSLRARGLKGYEQYF.

V is TRBV6-5 and J is TRBJ1-6, with a tentative D call TRBD1 (6 bases). CDR1 and CDR2 (germline): MNHEY, SVGAGI. The CDR3 contains 14 residues. V lost 5 bases and J lost 8, with 13 bases in between. This chain's CDR3 is CASSHRDIYSPLHF. The CDR3 DNA reads TGTGCCAGCAGTCACCGGGACATTTATTCACCCCTCCACTTT.

The chain joins TRBV11-1 to TRBJ2-7, with 9 bases lining up with TRBD1. J gave up 3 bases and V 5 bases, and 2 bases lay outside the gene matches. CDR3 size: 13 residues. Germline V lookup: CDR1 SGHAT, CDR2 FQDESV (reference sequence). DNA for the CDR3: TGTGCCAGCAGCAAGGGACAGGGCTACGAGCAGTACTTC. Amino acids: CASSKGQGYEQYF.